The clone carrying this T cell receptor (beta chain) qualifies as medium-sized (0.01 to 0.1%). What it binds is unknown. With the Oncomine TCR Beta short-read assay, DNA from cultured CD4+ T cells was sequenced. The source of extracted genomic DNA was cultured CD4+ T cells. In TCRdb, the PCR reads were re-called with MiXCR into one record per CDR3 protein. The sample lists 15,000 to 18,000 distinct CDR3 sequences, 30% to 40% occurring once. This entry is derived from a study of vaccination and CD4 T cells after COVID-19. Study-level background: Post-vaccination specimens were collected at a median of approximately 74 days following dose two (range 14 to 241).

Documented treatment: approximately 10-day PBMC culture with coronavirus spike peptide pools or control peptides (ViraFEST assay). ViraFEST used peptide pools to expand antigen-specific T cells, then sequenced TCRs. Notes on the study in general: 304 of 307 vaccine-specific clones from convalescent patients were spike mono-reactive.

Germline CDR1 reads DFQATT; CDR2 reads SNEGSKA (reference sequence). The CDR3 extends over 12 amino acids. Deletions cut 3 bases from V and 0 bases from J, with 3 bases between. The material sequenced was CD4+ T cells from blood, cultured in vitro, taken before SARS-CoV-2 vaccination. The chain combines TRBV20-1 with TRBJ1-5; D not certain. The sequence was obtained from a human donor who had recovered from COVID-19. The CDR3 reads CSASASNQPQHF. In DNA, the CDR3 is TGCAGTGCTAGCGCTAGCAATCAGCCCCAGCATTTT.